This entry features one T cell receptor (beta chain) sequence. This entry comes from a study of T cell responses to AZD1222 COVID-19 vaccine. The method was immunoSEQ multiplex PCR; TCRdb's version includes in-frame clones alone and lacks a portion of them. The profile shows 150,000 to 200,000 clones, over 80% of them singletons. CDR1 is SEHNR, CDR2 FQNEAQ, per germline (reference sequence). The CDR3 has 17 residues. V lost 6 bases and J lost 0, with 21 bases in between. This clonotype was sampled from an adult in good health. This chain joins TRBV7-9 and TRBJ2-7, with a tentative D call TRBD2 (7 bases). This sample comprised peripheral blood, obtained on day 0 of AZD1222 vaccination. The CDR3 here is CASSLQGKSGTSYEQYF. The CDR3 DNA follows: TGTGCCAGCAGTCTCCAGGGGAAGAGCGGGACCTCCTACGAGCAGTACTTC.